Below are 18 T cell receptor beta chains sequenced from a single sample in a study of regulatory T cells in long-lasting Graves disease. According to the study, TCR beta libraries were built with iRepertoire HTBI primers and CDR3-region Arm-PCR. TCRdb re-called the multiplex PCR reads through MiXCR, storing one row per CDR3 protein. The profile shows fewer than 550,000 distinct CDR3 sequences, roughly 15% of them singletons. Time point specified: newly diagnosed GD, antithyroid drugs for less than 3 months. There was RNA extracted from PBMCs, and the TCR library was made from it. This same sample was also part of a study on T cells in Graves' hyperthyroidism and ophthalmopathy.

This sample comprised peripheral blood mononuclear cells (PBMCs), obtained at new diagnosis, from a patient treated with antithyroid drugs. These receptors were collected from a woman between 18 and 29 years old with Graves disease.

This clonotype occurred a few times. CDR3 sequence reads: CATDLRGNTEAFF. The CDR3 DNA is TGTGCCACAGATCTCAGGGGGAACACTGAAGCTTTCTTT. V gene TRBV24-1 combines with J gene TRBJ1-1; tentatively, D is TRBD1 (6 bases). This CDR3 spans 13 amino acids. V lost 10 bases, J lost 1 base, and 12 bases lay in between. Germline V CDR1 and CDR2: KGHDR, SFDVKD.

This clonotype showed up many times. This chain connects TRBV28 to TRBJ2-7; TRBD2 agrees at 7 bases. The CDR3 contains 16 residues. V trimming: 2 bases; J trimming: 1 base; junction bases outside the gene matches: 8. Germline CDR1 MDHEN, CDR2 SYDVKM. The CDR3 loop is CASSLSSSSGSYEQYF. In DNA form, the CDR3 reads TGTGCCAGCAGTTTAAGTTCGTCTAGCGGATCCTACGAGCAGTACTTC. Together with reference TRBV28 and TRBJ2-7, the CDR3 gives the full variable domain: DVKVTQSSRYLVKRTGEKVFLECVQDMDHENMFWYRQDPGLGLRLIYFSYDVKMKEKGDIPEGYSVSREKKERFSLILESASTNQTSMYLCASSLSSSSGSYEQYFGPGTRLTVT.

This clonotype was seen a few times. V gene TRBV28 combines with J gene TRBJ2-1; 11 bases map to TRBD2. Trimming removed 6 bases from V and 8 bases from J; junction bases left unmatched: 6. From germline, CDR1 is MDHEN and CDR2 SYDVKM. This CDR3 is built from 14 residues. CDR3 coding DNA: TGTGCCAGCAGATTAGCGGGAGGGCCCGATGAGCAGTTCTTC. Amino acids: CASRLAGGPDEQFF.

This clonotype was recorded many times. The chain carries TRBV30 and TRBJ1-1, with a tentative D call TRBD1 (6 bases). In germline, CDR1 is GTSNPN, CDR2 SVGIG (reference sequence). The CDR3 has 12 residues. Trimming took 4 bases from V and 6 from J, leaving 12 bases between them. Here the CDR3 reads CAWNPGGPEAFF. The CDR3 DNA reads TGTGCCTGGAACCCCGGGGGCCCTGAAGCTTTCTTT.

This clonotype came up once. Being one base from a much bigger clone, this may be a read error. The V call is TRBV27, the J call TRBJ2-2; 12 bases fit TRBD2. The J segment lost 0 bases and the V segment lost 6 bases, leaving 5 bases of the junction unmatched. The CDR3 extends over 17 amino acids. CDR1 and CDR2 from the germline V gene are MNHEY and SMNVEV (reference sequence). CDR3 nucleotides: TGTGCCAGCAGACTAGCGGGAGGCCTCGCGAACACCGGGGAGCTGTTTTTT. As protein: CASRLAGGLANTGELFF.

In regard to this clonotype: It differs at one base from a far larger clone, so likely a read error. V and J are TRBV11-2 and TRBJ2-3; 7 bases agree with TRBD2. This CDR3 region has 18 residues. The germline V gene has CDR1 SGHAT and CDR2 FQNNGV. The DNA of the CDR3 is TGTGCCAGCAGCCCGACCACCACTAGCGAGACAAGCACAGATACGCGGTATTTT. It translates to CASSPTTTSETSTDTRYF.

In its sample, this clonotype was seen a few times. The chain is built from TRBV20-1 and TRBJ2-1; TRBD2 agrees at 7 bases. Per germline, CDR1 DFQATT and CDR2 SNEGSKA (reference sequence). V lost 1 base to trimming and J lost 7 bases; unmatched junction nucleotides: 10. CDR3 length: 15 residues. CDR3 coding DNA: TGCAGTGCTAGAGTGCGGGGGAATCGGGGAAATGAGCAGTTCTTC. Translation: CSARVRGNRGNEQFF.

The chain couples TRBV18 to TRBJ2-3; D is ambiguous. Germline lookup yields CDR1 KGHSH and CDR2 LQKENI. The V end was cut by 2 bases, the J end by 10 bases, with 19 bases between. The CDR3 is 15 amino acids. CDR3 nucleotide sequence: TGTGCCAGCTCACCAGGGAACAGAGGAGTCTTTTCGCAGTATTTT. Protein: CASSPGNRGVFSQYF.

As for this clonotype: This could be a read error, since a much larger clone is one nucleotide away. This chain uses TRBV2 with TRBJ2-2, with D perhaps TRBD2 (6 bases). CDR3 length: 15 amino acids. Germline-derived CDR1 and CDR2 are SNHLY and FYNNEI. The CDR3 reads CASGETGVNTGELFF. CDR3 bases: TGTGCCAGCGGTGAGACGGGAGTGAACACCGGGGAGCTGTTTTTT.

This clonotype came up many times. The chain links TRBV9 to TRBJ2-5; D is unresolved. The CDR3 runs 15 residues. Germline CDR1 and CDR2: SGDLS and YYNGEE. V shed 0 bases and J shed 2 bases, with 11 bases lying between them. DNA for the CDR3: TGTGCCAGCAGCGTAGGTTCAAATCGACAAGAGACCCAGTACTTC. It translates to CASSVGSNRQETQYF.

Regarding this clonotype: A read error may produce the germline difference seen at one junction end. The genes are TRBV20-1 and TRBJ1-2, with 7 bases aligning to TRBD1. Germline loops: CDR1 DFQATT, CDR2 SNEGSKA (reference sequence). This CDR3 comprises 13 residues. The CDR3 loop is CNARGTESYGYTF. The CDR3 coding sequence is TGCAATGCTAGAGGGACAGAGAGCTATGGCTACACCTTC.

This clonotype was detected a few times. This chain connects TRBV30 to TRBJ2-6; D possibly matches TRBD1 or TRBD2 (5 bases each). This CDR3 is built from 16 residues. Trimming stripped 4 bases from V and 0 bases from J, with 13 bases between. Per germline, CDR1 GTSNPN and CDR2 SVGIG (reference sequence). CDR3 sequence: CAWTEWGSSGANVLTF. Here the CDR3 DNA reads TGTGCCTGGACCGAATGGGGGAGCTCTGGGGCCAACGTCCTGACTTTC.

The table lists this clonotype with many counts. The V call is TRBV6-5, the J call TRBJ2-7; TRBD2 aligns across 14 bases. This CDR3 comprises 20 residues. V trimming: 0 bases; J trimming: 2 bases; junction bases outside the gene matches: 12. Germline loops: CDR1 MNHEY, CDR2 SVGAGI. CDR3 sequence: CASSYSEDGLAGGVAYEQYF. The CDR3 DNA reads as TGTGCCAGCAGTTACTCCGAGGACGGACTAGCGGGAGGTGTAGCCTACGAGCAGTACTTC.

The rearrangement links TRBV7-8 to TRBJ2-1; 9 bases are a match to TRBD2. Germline CDR1 and CDR2: SGHVS and FQNEAQ. V was pared by 5 bases and J by 8 bases, with 19 bases of the junction left unmatched. The CDR3 runs to 18 residues. CDR3 DNA sequence: TGTGCCAGCAGCCGATCCTTCGGAGGTGGCGGGAGGGCCGATGAGCAGTTCTTC. It translates to CASSRSFGGGGRADEQFF.

At least ten counts were recorded for this clonotype. CDR3 coding DNA: TGTGCCAGCAGCTTAGAAATTAGCGGGAGCTCCTACAATGAGCAGTTCTTC. This encodes CASSLEISGSSYNEQFF. The chain recombines TRBV11-2 with TRBJ2-1, with TRBD2 identical over 9 bases. Trimming took 0 bases from V and 0 from J; bases not matched to a gene: 3. Germline V lookup: CDR1 SGHAT, CDR2 FQNNGV. The CDR3 runs to 17 residues.

The genes are TRBV6-1 and TRBJ1-4, with D possibly matching TRBD1 (5 bases). Germline assignment: CDR1 MNHNS and CDR2 SASEGT. CDR3 length equals 15 residues. The V end lost 0 bases, the J end lost 8 bases, and 13 bases lay between the germline ends. This CDR3 is CASSEARGSQEKLFF. The DNA for the CDR3 is TGTGCCAGCAGTGAAGCGCGGGGGTCCCAGGAAAAACTGTTTTTT.

This clonotype has ten or more counts. The chain is built from TRBV12-3 or TRBV12-4 and TRBJ2-7; D call uncertain. CDR3 length equals 12 residues. Trimming cost V 2 bases and J 4 bases, with 6 bases left between them. In DNA form, the CDR3 reads TGTGCCAGCAGTTTAACGAAGTACGAGCAGTACTTC. This sequence encodes CASSLTKYEQYF.

This clonotype was counted between two and nine times. V and J are TRBV5-1 and TRBJ2-3; D unclear. This CDR3 spans 14 amino acids. Between the trimmed V and J ends, which lost 0 bases and 0 bases, there was a span of 5 bases. CDR1 and CDR2 from the germline V gene are SGHRS and YFSETQ. The CDR3 sequence: CASSLAQSTDTQYF. CDR3 in DNA: TGCGCCAGCAGCTTGGCCCAAAGCACAGATACGCAGTATTTT. Complete variable domain (other parts from reference TRBV5-1 and TRBJ2-3): KAGVTQTPRYLIKTRGQQVTLSCSPISGHRSVSWYQQTPGQGLQFLFEYFSETQRNKGNFPGRFSGRQFSNSRSEMNVSTLELGDSALYLCASSLAQSTDTQYFGPGTRLTVL.